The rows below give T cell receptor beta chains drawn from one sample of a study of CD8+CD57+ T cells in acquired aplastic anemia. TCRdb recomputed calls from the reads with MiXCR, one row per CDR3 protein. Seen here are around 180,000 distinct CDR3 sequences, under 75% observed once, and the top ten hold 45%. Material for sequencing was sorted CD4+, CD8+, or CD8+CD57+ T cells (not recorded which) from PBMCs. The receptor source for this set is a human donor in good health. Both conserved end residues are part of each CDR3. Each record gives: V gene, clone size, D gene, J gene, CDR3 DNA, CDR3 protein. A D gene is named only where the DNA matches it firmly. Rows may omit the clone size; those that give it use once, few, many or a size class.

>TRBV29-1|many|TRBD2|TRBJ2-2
TGCAGCGTTGTCGGCGGGAGGGCCACCGGGGAGCTGTTTTTT
CSVVGGRATGELFF
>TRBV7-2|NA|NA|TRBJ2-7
TGTGCCAGCAGCTTGGATTGGGGGGCTCAGTACGAGCAGTACTTC
CASSLDWGAQYEQYF
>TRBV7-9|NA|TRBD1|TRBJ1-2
TGTGCCAGCAGCCCAAACAGGGGGCTGAACTATGGCTACACCTTC
CASSPNRGLNYGYTF
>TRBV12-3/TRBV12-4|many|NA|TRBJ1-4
TGTGCCAGCGAAGCCCCGGGAACAGGAAATGAAAAACTGTTTTTT
CASEAPGTGNEKLFF
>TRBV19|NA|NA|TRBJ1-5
TGTGCCAGTAGTATGATTAGGGCAGAGAATCAGCCCCAGCATTTT
CASSMIRAENQPQHF
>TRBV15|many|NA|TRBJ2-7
TGTGCCACCAGCAGAGATCAGGGACCCTACGAGCAGTACTTC
CATSRDQGPYEQYF
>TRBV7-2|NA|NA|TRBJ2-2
TGTACCAGCAGCCCGGGACTGCTCGCGAACACCGGGGAGCTGTTTTTT
CTSSPGLLANTGELFF
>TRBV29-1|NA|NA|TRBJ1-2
TGCAGCACAGGACTCAGTTATGGCTACACCTTC
CSTGLSYGYTF
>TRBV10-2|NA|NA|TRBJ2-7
TGCGCCAGCAGTGAGGGGGTGAGGGACGAGCAGTACTTC
CASSEGVRDEQYF
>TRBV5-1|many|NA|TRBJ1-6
TGCGCCAGCAGAGAGGGGGAACGATCACCCCTCCACTTT
CASREGERSPLHF
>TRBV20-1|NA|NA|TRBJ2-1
TGCAGTGCCCCAGTCCGCGGCGGATACAATGAGCAGTTCTTC
CSAPVRGGYNEQFF
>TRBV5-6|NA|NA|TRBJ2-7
TGTGCCAGCAGCTTGGGATCGGCGGGAACCTACGAGCAGTACTTC
CASSLGSAGTYEQYF
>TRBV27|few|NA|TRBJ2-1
TGTGCCAGCAGTGCAACAGGCTACAATGAGCAGTTCTTC
CASSATGYNEQFF
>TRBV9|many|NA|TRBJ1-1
TGTGCCAGCAGCGTAGGGGAGGGAGTAGGGGCTTTCTTT
CASSVGEGVGAFF
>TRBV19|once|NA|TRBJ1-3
TGTGCCAGTAGCACCGGGGACGGAAACACCATATATTTT
CASSTGDGNTIYF
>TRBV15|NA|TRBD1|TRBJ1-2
TGTGCCACCAGCAGAGGAGGGGGCGGGAATAACTATGGCTACACCTTC
CATSRGGGGNNYGYTF
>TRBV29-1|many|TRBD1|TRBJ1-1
TGCAGCGTACTCACGACAGGGACTGAAGCTTTCTTT
CSVLTTGTEAFF
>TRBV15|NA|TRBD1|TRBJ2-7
TGTGCCACCAGCAGGGAGTCCTTCCGGGACAGGGCGATGGAGCAGTACTTC
CATSRESFRDRAMEQYF
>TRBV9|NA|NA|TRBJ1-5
TGTGCCAGCAGCGTAGGCTTGTCTAGCAATCAGCCCCAGCATTTT
CASSVGLSSNQPQHF
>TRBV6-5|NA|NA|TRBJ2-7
TGTGCCAGCACCGCGGCGGGGCAGGAATACGAGCAGTACTTC
CASTAAGQEYEQYF
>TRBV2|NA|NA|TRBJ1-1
TGTGCCAGCATTAAGGGGAACACTGAAGCTTTCTTT
CASIKGNTEAFF
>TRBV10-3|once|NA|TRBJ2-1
TGTGCCATTGGCCGCACCTACAATGAGCAGTTCTTC
CAIGRTYNEQFF
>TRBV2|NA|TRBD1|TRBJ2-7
TGTGCCAGCGGCAAGCCTCGGACAGGGGGCGACGAGCAGTACTTC
CASGKPRTGGDEQYF
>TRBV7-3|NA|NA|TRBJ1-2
TGTGCCAGCAGCTCCGACGGACGCTATGGCTACACCTTC
CASSSDGRYGYTF
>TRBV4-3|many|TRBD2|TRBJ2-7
TGCGCCAGCAGCCAAGAATACAGCGGGACCTACGAGCAGTACTTC
CASSQEYSGTYEQYF
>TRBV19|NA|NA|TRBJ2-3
TGTGCCGGTAGTATAGTTGGGGGCGCCGGTGATACGCAGTATTTT
CAGSIVGGAGDTQYF
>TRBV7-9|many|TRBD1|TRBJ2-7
TGTGCCAGCAGCCCAACCGGGACAGGCCCTCTCGAGCAGTACTTC
CASSPTGTGPLEQYF
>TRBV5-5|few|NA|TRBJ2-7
TGTGCCAGCAGCTCCTTCGGGGACGAGCAGTACTTC
CASSSFGDEQYF
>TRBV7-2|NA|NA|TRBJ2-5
TGTGCCAGCAGTCCGTCCCTGGGGCGGGGAGAGACCCAGTACTTC
CASSPSLGRGETQYF
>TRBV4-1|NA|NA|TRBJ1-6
TGCGCCAGTACAGTCAACGACAGATACTATAATTCACCCCTCCACTTT
CASTVNDRYYNSPLHF
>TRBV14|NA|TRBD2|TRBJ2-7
TGTGCCAGCAGCCAAGGACTAGCCACCTACCTAGAGCAGTACTTC
CASSQGLATYLEQYF
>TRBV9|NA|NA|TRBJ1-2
TGTGCCAGCAGCGTAGTATCGGGATGGGGTTACGGTGACTATGGCTACACCTTC
CASSVVSGWGYGDYGYTF
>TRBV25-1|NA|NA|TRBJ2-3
TGTGCCAGCAGTGTTGACAGCACAGATACGCAGTATTTT
CASSVDSTDTQYF
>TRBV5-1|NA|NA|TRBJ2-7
TGCGCCAGCAGCTTAGGGACGGCAAACTCCTACGAGCAGTACTTC
CASSLGTANSYEQYF
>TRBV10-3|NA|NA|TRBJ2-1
TGTGCCATCAGTACATCGAGCTCCTACAATGAGCAGTTCTTC
CAISTSSSYNEQFF
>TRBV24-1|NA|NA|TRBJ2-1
TGTGCCACCAGTGAATCCGGGACGGCATACAATGAGCAGTTCTTC
CATSESGTAYNEQFF
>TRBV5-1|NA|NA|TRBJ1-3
NA
CASSLDPGSYEQYFGPGTIYF
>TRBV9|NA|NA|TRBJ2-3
TGTGCCAGCAGCGTAGCAGACGGTCCTAGCACAGATACGCAGTATTTT
CASSVADGPSTDTQYF
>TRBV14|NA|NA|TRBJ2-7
TGTGCCAGCAGCCACCACTACGAGCAGTACTTC
CASSHHYEQYF
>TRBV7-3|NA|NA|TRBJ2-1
TGTGCCAGCAGCCTGGGGATCCCCGAACGGAATGAGCAGTTCTTC
CASSLGIPERNEQFF
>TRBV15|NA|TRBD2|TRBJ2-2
TGTGCCACCAGCGGACTAGCGGAGGGGGACACCGGGGAGCTGTTTTTT
CATSGLAEGDTGELFF
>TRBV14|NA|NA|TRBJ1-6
TGTGCCAGCAGCCAAGATTCACCCCTCCACTTT
CASSQDSPLHF
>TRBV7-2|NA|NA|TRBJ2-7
TGTGCCAGCAGCCAACTCCCGCAGGGGATCTACGAGCAGTACTTC
CASSQLPQGIYEQYF